This T cell receptor beta chain came from a study of response to subunit inactivated influenza vaccine. Overall study results and limits: Each seasonal influenza vaccination, the authors suggested, recruits few new T cells.

TCRdb reprocessed the RT-PCR reads via MiXCR and lists one record per CDR3 protein. The sample lists fewer than 800,000 distinct CDR3 sequences; approximately 15% were seen once. To note about this clonotype: What it binds is unknown.

V lost 0 bases and J lost 5, with 5 bases in between. There are 12 residues in the CDR3. The germline CDR1 and CDR2 sequences are SGHRS and YFSETQ. The specimen comprised PBMCs from blood, sampled 11 to 12 days after vaccination. The genes are TRBV5-1 and TRBJ1-2; D unclear. The origin of this receptor is a man aged 50 to 59 who received an inactivated influenza vaccine. CDR3 bases: TGCGCCAGCAGCTTGGCTCGGTATGGCTACACCTTC. Encoded protein: CASSLARYGYTF. Combining the CDR3 with reference TRBV5-1 and TRBJ1-2 gives the whole variable domain KAGVTQTPRYLIKTRGQQVTLSCSPISGHRSVSWYQQTPGQGLQFLFEYFSETQRNKGNFPGRFSGRQFSNSRSEMNVSTLELGDSALYLCASSLARYGYTFGSGTRLTVV.